This note documents a single TCR beta chain sequence. As originally analysed: Amplification from reference gene primers served as the basis for estimated nucleated cell counts. The table came from immunoSEQ multiplex PCR; TCRdb's copy has only in-frame clones and leaves some out. V, J and clone size reflect that table, while D and trimming were determined from the DNA. Of roughly 120,000 clones in the sample, 79% were seen once. The sample is drawn from a study of blood T cell repertoires in COVID-19. Turning to the study itself: COVID-19 samples from acute and convalescent phases originated in the United States, Italy and Spain. T cells, B-cell-depleted T cells, or PBMCs provided the cDNA or gDNA that served as material.

The TCR originated in a woman of 80 years or more with acute or convalescent COVID-19. The sequenced material came from peripheral blood.

The CDR3 sequence is CASSRQENTEAFF. CDR3 coding DNA: TGTGCCAGCTCACGTCAGGAGAACACTGAAGCTTTCTTT. The chain uses TRBV18 and TRBJ1-1; D gene unclear. V shed 4 bases and J shed 1 base, with 7 bases lying between them. Germline V gives CDR1 KGHSH, CDR2 LQKENI. The CDR3 loop spans 13 amino acids.